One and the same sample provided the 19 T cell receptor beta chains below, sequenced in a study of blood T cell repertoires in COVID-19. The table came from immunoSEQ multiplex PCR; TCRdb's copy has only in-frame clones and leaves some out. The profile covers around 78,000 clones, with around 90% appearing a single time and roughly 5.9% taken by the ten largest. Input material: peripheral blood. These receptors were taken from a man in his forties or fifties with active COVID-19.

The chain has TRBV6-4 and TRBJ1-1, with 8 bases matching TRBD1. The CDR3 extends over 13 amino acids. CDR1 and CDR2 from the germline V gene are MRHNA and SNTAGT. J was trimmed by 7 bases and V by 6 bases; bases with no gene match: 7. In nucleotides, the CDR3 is TGTGCCAGCAGCGCCGGGACAGGAAGTGAAGCTTTCTTT. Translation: CASSAGTGSEAFF.

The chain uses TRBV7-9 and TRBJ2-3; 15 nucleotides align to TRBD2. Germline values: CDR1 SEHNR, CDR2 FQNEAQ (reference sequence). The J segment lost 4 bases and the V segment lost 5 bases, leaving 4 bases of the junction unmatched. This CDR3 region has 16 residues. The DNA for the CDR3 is TGTGCCAGCAGCCCCGGACTAGCGGGAGGGTCAGATACGCAGTATTTT. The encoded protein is CASSPGLAGGSDTQYF. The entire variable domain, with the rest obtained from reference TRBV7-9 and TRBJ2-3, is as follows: DTGVSQNPRHKITKRGQNVTFRCDPISEHNRLYWYRQTLGQGPEFLTYFQNEAQLEKSRLLSDRFSAERPKGSFSTLEIQRTEQGDSAMYLCASSPGLAGGSDTQYFGPGTRLTVL.

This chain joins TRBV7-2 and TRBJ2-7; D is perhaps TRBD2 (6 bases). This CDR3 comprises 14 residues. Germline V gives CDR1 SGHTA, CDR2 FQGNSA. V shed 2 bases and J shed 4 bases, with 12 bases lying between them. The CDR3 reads CASSLSRDSYEQYF. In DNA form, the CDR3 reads TGTGCCAGCAGCTTAAGCAGGGACTCTTACGAGCAGTACTTC.

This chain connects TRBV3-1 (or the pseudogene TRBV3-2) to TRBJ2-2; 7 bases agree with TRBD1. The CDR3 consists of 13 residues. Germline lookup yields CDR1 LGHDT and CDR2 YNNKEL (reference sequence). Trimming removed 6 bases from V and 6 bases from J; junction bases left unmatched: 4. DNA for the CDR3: TGTGCCAGCAGACAGGGGCTTCCCGGGGAGCTGTTTTTT. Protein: CASRQGLPGELFF.

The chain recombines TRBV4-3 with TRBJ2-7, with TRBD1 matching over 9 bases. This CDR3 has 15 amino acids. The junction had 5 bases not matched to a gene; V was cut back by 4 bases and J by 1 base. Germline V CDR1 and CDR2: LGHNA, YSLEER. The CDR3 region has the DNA TGCGCCAGCAGCCCCGGGACAGGGTCTTCCTACGAGCAGTACTTC. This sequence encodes CASSPGTGSSYEQYF.

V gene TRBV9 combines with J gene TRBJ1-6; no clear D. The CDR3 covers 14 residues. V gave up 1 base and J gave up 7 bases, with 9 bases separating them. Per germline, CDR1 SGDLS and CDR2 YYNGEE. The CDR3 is CASSVWEKNSPLHF. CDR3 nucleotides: TGTGCCAGCAGCGTATGGGAGAAAAATTCACCCCTCCACTTT.

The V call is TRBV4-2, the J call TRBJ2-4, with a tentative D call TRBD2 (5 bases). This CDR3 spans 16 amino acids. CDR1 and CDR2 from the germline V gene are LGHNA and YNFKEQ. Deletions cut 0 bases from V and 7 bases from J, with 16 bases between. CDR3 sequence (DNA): TGTGCCAGCAGCCAAGATAGCGTAATCCTGATGAACATTCAGTACTTC. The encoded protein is CASSQDSVILMNIQYF.

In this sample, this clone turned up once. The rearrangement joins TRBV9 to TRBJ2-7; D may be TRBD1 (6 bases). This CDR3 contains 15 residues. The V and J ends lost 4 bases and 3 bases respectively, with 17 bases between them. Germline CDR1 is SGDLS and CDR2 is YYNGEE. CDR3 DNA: TGTGCCAGCAGCCCGCAGGGGCTTGGGGTCTACGAGCAGTACTTC. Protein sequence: CASSPQGLGVYEQYF.

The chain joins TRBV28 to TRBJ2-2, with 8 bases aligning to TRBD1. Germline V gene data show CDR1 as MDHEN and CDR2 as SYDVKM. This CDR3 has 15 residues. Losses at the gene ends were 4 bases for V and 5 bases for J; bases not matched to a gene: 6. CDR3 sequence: CASSYGTGVTGELFF. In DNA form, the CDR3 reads TGTGCCAGCAGTTACGGGACAGGTGTAACCGGGGAGCTGTTTTTT.

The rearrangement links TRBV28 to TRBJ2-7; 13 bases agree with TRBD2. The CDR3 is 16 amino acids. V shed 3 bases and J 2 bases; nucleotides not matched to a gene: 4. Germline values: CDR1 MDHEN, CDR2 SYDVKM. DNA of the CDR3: TGTGCCAGCAGTTTGCCCACTAGCGGGAGGGCCTACGAGCAGTACTTC. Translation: CASSLPTSGRAYEQYF.

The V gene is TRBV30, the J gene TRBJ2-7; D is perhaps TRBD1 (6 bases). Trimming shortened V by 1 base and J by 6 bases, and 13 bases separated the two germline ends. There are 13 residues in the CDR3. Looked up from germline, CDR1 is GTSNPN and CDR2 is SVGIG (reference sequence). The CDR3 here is CAWSGYRVGEQYF. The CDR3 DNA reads TGTGCCTGGAGTGGATACAGGGTAGGCGAGCAGTACTTC.

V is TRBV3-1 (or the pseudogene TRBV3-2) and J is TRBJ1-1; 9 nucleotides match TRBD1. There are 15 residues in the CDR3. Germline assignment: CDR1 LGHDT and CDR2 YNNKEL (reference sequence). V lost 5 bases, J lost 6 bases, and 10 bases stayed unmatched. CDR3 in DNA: TGTGCCAGCAGCTCCACCGGGACAGGGCGTGCTGAAGCTTTCTTT. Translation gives CASSSTGTGRAEAFF.

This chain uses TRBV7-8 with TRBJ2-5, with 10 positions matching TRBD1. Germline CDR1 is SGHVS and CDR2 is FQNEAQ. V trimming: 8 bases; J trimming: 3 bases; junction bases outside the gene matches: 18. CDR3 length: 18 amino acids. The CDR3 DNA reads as TGTGCCAGCGTACCTCCCGGGACAGGGGTCCCGGGGAAAGAGACCCAGTACTTC. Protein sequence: CASVPPGTGVPGKETQYF.

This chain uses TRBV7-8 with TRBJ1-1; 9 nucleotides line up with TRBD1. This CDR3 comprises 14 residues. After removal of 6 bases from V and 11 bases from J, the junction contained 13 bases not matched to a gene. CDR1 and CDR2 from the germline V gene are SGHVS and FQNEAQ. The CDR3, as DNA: TGTGCCAGCAGTTACCGGGACAGGGTGGAATTGGCTTTCTTT. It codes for CASSYRDRVELAFF.

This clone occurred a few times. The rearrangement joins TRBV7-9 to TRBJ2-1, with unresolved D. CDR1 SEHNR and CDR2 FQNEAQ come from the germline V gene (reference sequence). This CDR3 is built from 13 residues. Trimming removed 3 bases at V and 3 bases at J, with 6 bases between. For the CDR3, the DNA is TGTGCCAGCAGCTTGGGCAGCTACAATGAGCAGTTCTTC. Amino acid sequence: CASSLGSYNEQFF.

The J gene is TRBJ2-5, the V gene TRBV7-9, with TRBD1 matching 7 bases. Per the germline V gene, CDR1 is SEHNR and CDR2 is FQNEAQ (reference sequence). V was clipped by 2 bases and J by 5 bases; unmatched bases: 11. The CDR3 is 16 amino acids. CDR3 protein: CASSLFEGAPQETQYF. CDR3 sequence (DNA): TGTGCCAGCAGCTTATTTGAGGGGGCGCCGCAGGAGACCCAGTACTTC.

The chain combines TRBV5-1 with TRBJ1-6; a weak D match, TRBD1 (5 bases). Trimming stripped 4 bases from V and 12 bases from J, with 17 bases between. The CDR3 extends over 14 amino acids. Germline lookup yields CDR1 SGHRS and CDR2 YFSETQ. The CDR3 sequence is CASSPGDAGGPLHF. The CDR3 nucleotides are TGCGCCAGCAGCCCTGGGGACGCGGGGGGACCCCTCCACTTT. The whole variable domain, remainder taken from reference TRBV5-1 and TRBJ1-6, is KAGVTQTPRYLIKTRGQQVTLSCSPISGHRSVSWYQQTPGQGLQFLFEYFSETQRNKGNFPGRFSGRQFSNSRSEMNVSTLELGDSALYLCASSPGDAGGPLHFGNGTRLTVT.

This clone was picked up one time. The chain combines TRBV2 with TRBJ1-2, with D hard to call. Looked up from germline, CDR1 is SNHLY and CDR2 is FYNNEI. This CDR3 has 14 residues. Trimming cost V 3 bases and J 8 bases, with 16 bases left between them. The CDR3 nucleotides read TGTGCCAGCAGTGATCAAGGTGGCGGGGTGGGCTACACCTTC. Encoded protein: CASSDQGGGVGYTF. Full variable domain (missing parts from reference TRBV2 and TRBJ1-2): EPEVTQTPSHQVTQMGQEVILRCVPISNHLYFYWYRQILGQKVEFLVSFYNNEISEKSEIFDDQFSVERPDGSNFTLKIRSTKLEDSAMYFCASSDQGGGVGYTFGSGTRLTVV.

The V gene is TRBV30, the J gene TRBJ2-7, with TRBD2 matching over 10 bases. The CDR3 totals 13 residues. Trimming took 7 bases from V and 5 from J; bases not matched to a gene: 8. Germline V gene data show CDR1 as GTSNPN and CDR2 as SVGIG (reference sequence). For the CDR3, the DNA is TGTGCCTTCCGGGGCCTAGCGGGAGACGAGCAGTACTTC. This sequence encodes CAFRGLAGDEQYF.